The T cell receptor (beta chain) described here comes from a study of cytomegalovirus exposure and HLA in healthy donors. Study-wide results and limits: Exclusion applied to some V segments, including TRBV6-2 and TRBV6-3, as they were indistinguishable. Earlier analysis looked at TCR beta V segments, and most were productive about 90% or about 30% of the time.

Trimming removed 1 base at V and 4 bases at J, with 13 bases between. Germline-derived CDR1 and CDR2 are LNHDA and SQIVND (reference sequence). The CDR3 contains 15 residues. Amplification used 60 Vbeta primers and 13 Jbeta primers. Sequencing used immunoSEQ multiplex PCR; TCRdb keeps in-frame clones, though not all of them. The profile covers about 130,000 clones, with approximately 85% appearing a single time and approximately 10% taken by the ten largest. Comment on this clone: No antigen is known for it.

The rearrangement joins TRBV19 to TRBJ2-5; D may be TRBD2 (6 bases). The sequenced sample consisted of PBMCs. The clonotype originates from a male donor in good health and CMV-seropositive. The CDR3 DNA reads TGTGCCAGTAGTATAGGGGGGACTCCCTCAGAGACCCAGTACTTC. Protein sequence: CASSIGGTPSETQYF.